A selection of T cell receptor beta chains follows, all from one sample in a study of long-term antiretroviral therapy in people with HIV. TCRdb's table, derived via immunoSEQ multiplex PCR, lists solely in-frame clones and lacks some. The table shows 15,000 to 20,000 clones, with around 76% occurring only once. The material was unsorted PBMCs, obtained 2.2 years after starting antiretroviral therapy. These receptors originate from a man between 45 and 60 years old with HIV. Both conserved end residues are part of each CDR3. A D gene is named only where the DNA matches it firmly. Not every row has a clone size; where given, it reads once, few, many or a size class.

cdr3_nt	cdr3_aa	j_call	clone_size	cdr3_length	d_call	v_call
TGCGCCAGCAGCCAAGTAGAGACTAGCGGGAGTATTATAAAGACCCAGTACTTC	CASSQVETSGSIIKTQYF	TRBJ2-5	NA	18	TRBD2	TRBV4-1
TGCGCCAGCAGCTTGGGACAGGGGTCGAATCAGCCCCAGCATTTT	CASSLGQGSNQPQHF	TRBJ1-5	few	15	TRBD1	TRBV5-1
TGTGCCAGCACCTATCAAAGCTCCTACAATGAGCAGTTCTTC	CASTYQSSYNEQFF	TRBJ2-1	NA	14	NA	TRBV5-5
TGTGCCAGCAGCTCCGGACAGCCTCCGATCTTC	CASSSGQPPIF	TRBJ2-7	NA	11	NA	TRBV7-6
TGTGCCAGCAGCTGGACAGGGCTCGGTGAGCAGTTCTTC	CASSWTGLGEQFF	TRBJ2-1	once	13	TRBD1	TRBV5-6
TGCAGCGTTGCCGGACTAGCGACCTCCTACGAGCAGTACTTC	CSVAGLATSYEQYF	TRBJ2-7	NA	14	TRBD2	TRBV29-1
TGTGCCAGCAGCCCGACCTGGGGATCTGGAAACACCATATATTTT	CASSPTWGSGNTIYF	TRBJ1-3	NA	15	NA	TRBV16
TGTGCCAGCAGCTTATATGGTACAGGAACTTATAGCAATCAGCCCCAGCATTTT	CASSLYGTGTYSNQPQHF	TRBJ1-5	NA	18	NA	TRBV7-2
TGTGCCAGCAGTTCATGGCACCCGGAGGGCGAGCAGTACTTC	CASSSWHPEGEQYF	TRBJ2-7	NA	14	NA	TRBV27
TGTGCCAGCAGCTTCGGCGGCCCCGGCTACGAGCAGTACTTC	CASSFGGPGYEQYF	TRBJ2-7	NA	14	NA	TRBV11-2
TGCGCCAGCAGGGGGGGAAGTGCGGGAGCAGATACGCAGTATTTT	CASRGGSAGADTQYF	TRBJ2-3	NA	15	TRBD2	TRBV10-2
TGTGCCAGCGACTACACAGATACGCAGTATTTT	CASDYTDTQYF	TRBJ2-3	NA	11	NA	TRBV7-9
TGTGCCAGCAGCTTAGGGACGGACAATAATGAAAAACTGTTTTTT	CASSLGTDNNEKLFF	TRBJ1-4	NA	15	NA	TRBV7-9
TGTGCCAGCAGCTTAGATCACGAGGGGAACACTGAAGCTTTCTTT	CASSLDHEGNTEAFF	TRBJ1-1	NA	15	NA	TRBV11-2
TGTGCCAGCTCACGCGGGACCGTGAACACCGGGGAGCTGTTTTTT	CASSRGTVNTGELFF	TRBJ2-2	few	15	NA	TRBV18
TGTGCCAGCAGCCCCGGGACAAGGGGCACAGATACGCAGTATTTT	CASSPGTRGTDTQYF	TRBJ2-3	NA	15	NA	TRBV13
TGTGCCAGCAGCTTACTTAGACTAGCGGGGGGCCGGAACACCGGGGAGCTGTTTTTT	CASSLLRLAGGRNTGELFF	TRBJ2-2	NA	19	TRBD2	TRBV7-3
TGTGCCAGCAGTCTAGGGGCCCCGGGATTAGTAACAGATACGCAGTATTTT	CASSLGAPGLVTDTQYF	TRBJ2-3	NA	17	NA	TRBV28
TGTGCCAGCAGCTTCGGGACAGGGAAGGGACCCCTCCACTTT	CASSFGTGKGPLHF	TRBJ1-6	NA	14	TRBD1	TRBV11-1
TGTGCCAGCAGCGTAGACGGCGGGAGCGGGGGGGCTTCCTACAATGAGCAGTTCTTC	CASSVDGGSGGASYNEQFF	TRBJ2-1	NA	19	TRBD2	TRBV9
TGTGCCAGCAGTTTAATAGGACAGAGAGAGACCCAGTACTTC	CASSLIGQRETQYF	TRBJ2-5	NA	14	NA	TRBV27
TGTGCCAGTAGTATGGGGCTAGCGGGAGGAGACTCCTACGAGCAGTACTTC	CASSMGLAGGDSYEQYF	TRBJ2-7	few	17	TRBD2	TRBV19
TGTGCCAGCTCACCAGGAATAGCGGGGGCCCTCGAGCAGTACTTC	CASSPGIAGALEQYF	TRBJ2-7	NA	15	TRBD2	TRBV18
TGTGCCAGCAGTTTAAATGCAGGGTTAAACACCATATATTTT	CASSLNAGLNTIYF	TRBJ1-3	NA	14	NA	TRBV28
TGTGCCAGCAGCTTGGGGACACACGACACCGGGGAGCTGTTTTTT	CASSLGTHDTGELFF	TRBJ2-2	NA	15	NA	TRBV7-3
TGCGCCAGCAGCCAAATCCCACCCTACGAGCAGTACTTC	CASSQIPPYEQYF	TRBJ2-7	NA	13	NA	TRBV4-1
TGTGCCAGCAGCCCGCCTAACAGGGTAGGCGTGCAGTACTTC	CASSPPNRVGVQYF	TRBJ2-7	NA	14	NA	TRBV13
TGTGCCAGCTCACCAGGGACAGGCCAAAACGAGCAGTACTTC	CASSPGTGQNEQYF	TRBJ2-7	few	14	TRBD1	TRBV18
TGTGCCAGCACTGTATTGGGTTCTAATGAAAAACTGTTTTTT	CASTVLGSNEKLFF	TRBJ1-4	once	14	NA	TRBV27
TGTGCCAGCGCTAGAGGACAGGGGGCTTTGGGCGGGGAGCTGTTTTTT	CASARGQGALGGELFF	TRBJ2-2	once	16	TRBD1	TRBV2
TGTGCCAGTAGTATTGGACTGAACTCTGGAAACACCATATATTTT	CASSIGLNSGNTIYF	TRBJ1-3	medium-sized	15	NA	TRBV19
TGCGCCAGCAGCGGCGGGGGGGCGCAAGATACGCAGTATTTT	CASSGGGAQDTQYF	TRBJ2-3	NA	14	TRBD2	TRBV5-1
TGCGCCAGCAGCCAAGATATCAGACAGGGAGGTTACGAGCAGTACTTC	CASSQDIRQGGYEQYF	TRBJ2-7	NA	16	NA	TRBV4-1
TGTGCCAGCAGCCTGGGGGAACAGGGCGGGACCGGGGAGCTGTTTTTT	CASSLGEQGGTGELFF	TRBJ2-2	NA	16	NA	TRBV5-6
TGTGCCAGCAGGCGGAACACCGGGGAGCTGTTTTTT	CASRRNTGELFF	TRBJ2-2	NA	12	NA	TRBV27
TGTGCCAGCAGCGTAGCTACACGTGGACCGCAGTCATTC	CASSVATRGPQSF	TRBJ1-4	NA	13	NA	TRBV9
TGTGCCAGCAGTTTGGGCGGGGGTCAATCCCACGAGCAGTACTTC	CASSLGGGQSHEQYF	TRBJ2-7	NA	15	TRBD2	TRBV28
TGCGCCAGCAGCCAAGATCCCGCAGGGCAGAGTGAAAAACTGTTTTTT	CASSQDPAGQSEKLFF	TRBJ1-4	few	16	NA	TRBV4-1
TGTGCCAGCAGCTTAAGGGGAGGTCAGCCCCAGCATTTT	CASSLRGGQPQHF	TRBJ1-5	NA	13	NA	TRBV7-3
TGTGCCAGCAGCTCCCTTGCCGGGGCCGCGCGTGAAAAACTGTTTTTT	CASSSLAGAAREKLFF	TRBJ1-4	NA	16	NA	TRBV7-2
TGCAGCGTTGAACTTCGTGGTAGCGGGAGTGGGAATGAGCAGTTCTTC	CSVELRGSGSGNEQFF	TRBJ2-1	NA	16	TRBD2	TRBV29-1
TGCGCCAGCAGCCAAGATGAGACAGAGAATCAGCCTCAGCATTTT	CASSQDETENQPQHF	TRBJ1-5	NA	15	NA	TRBV4-3
TGTGCCAGCACTATGGACTCGTCCTATAATTCACCCCTCCACTTT	CASTMDSSYNSPLHF	TRBJ1-6	NA	15	NA	TRBV2
TGCGCCAGCAGCTTGCCCATGGCCGAGCAGTTCTTC	CASSLPMAEQFF	TRBJ2-1	NA	12	NA	TRBV5-1
TGTGCCAGCAGTATGCGGCCCGGGACAGGCTTTTCCTCTGGGGCCAACGTCCTGACTTTC	CASSMRPGTGFSSGANVLTF	TRBJ2-6	NA	20	TRBD1	TRBV27
TGTGCCAGCTCACCCAGGACAGGGTTCACCGGGGAGCTGTTTTTT	CASSPRTGFTGELFF	TRBJ2-2	once	15	TRBD1	TRBV18
TGCGCCAGCAGCCGGACCCCGAGACTTGACACTTACGAGCAGTACTTC	CASSRTPRLDTYEQYF	TRBJ2-7	few	16	NA	TRBV4-1
TGTGCCAGCGCGAAATCCGGCTCCGAGACCCAGTACTTC	CASAKSGSETQYF	TRBJ2-5	NA	13	NA	TRBV11-3
TGTGCCAGCTCTCCTGACAGGGGAAATACGCAGTATTTT	CASSPDRGNTQYF	TRBJ2-3	NA	13	TRBD1	TRBV18
TGTGCCAGCAGCGTAACATCCGGGCTTTATAATTCACCCCTCCACTTT	CASSVTSGLYNSPLHF	TRBJ1-6	NA	16	NA	TRBV9
TGCGCCAGCAGCCAAGGAAATAGCGGGGTGGGCCCGGAAACCCAGTACTTC	CASSQGNSGVGPETQYF	TRBJ2-5	once	17	TRBD2	TRBV4-3
TGTGCCAGCAGCTCTTGGAGCTATAATTCACCCCTCCACTTT	CASSSWSYNSPLHF	TRBJ1-6	NA	14	NA	TRBV11-2
TGCGCCAGCAGTGGGGGGGGGACAGGGGAAGACGAGCAGTACTTC	CASSGGGTGEDEQYF	TRBJ2-7	NA	15	TRBD1	TRBV10-1